A selection of T cell receptor beta chains follows, all from one sample in a study of blood T cell repertoires in COVID-19. Assay: immunoSEQ multiplex PCR; the TCRdb copy retains only in-frame clones and omits some. The profile shows roughly 300,000 clones, about 90% of them singletons. Sequences were obtained from peripheral blood. These receptors all come from a woman between 40 and 50 years old who had recovered from COVID-19. Each CDR3 is given with its conserved first and last residue. A D gene is named only where the DNA matches it firmly. Clone size appears in some rows only: once, few, many, or a class for an expanded clone.

abundance	v_gene	d_gene	j_gene	CDR3nt	CDR3aa
-	TRBV15	-	TRBJ2-5	TGTGCCACCAGCAGGGACAACAACGGAAGCCAAGAGACCCAGTACTTC	CATSRDNNGSQETQYF
-	TRBV19	-	TRBJ1-4	TGTGCCAGTAGTATACAACGACAAGCAACTAATGAAAAACTGTTTTTT	CASSIQRQATNEKLFF
-	TRBV5-1	TRBD1	TRBJ1-1	TGCGCCAGCAGCTTGCAGGGGGCCCCGAACACTGAAGCTTTCTTT	CASSLQGAPNTEAFF
-	TRBV27	TRBD1	TRBJ2-7	TGTGCCAGCAGTCCGGGACAGACCTACGAGCAGTACTTC	CASSPGQTYEQYF
few	TRBV9	-	TRBJ2-1	TGTGCCAGCAGCGTAGCTACTAGCCCATGGCATGAGCAGTTCTTC	CASSVATSPWHEQFF
-	TRBV27	-	TRBJ2-7	TGTGCCAGCAGTCCCTCTACCTACGGCTACGAGCAGTACTTC	CASSPSTYGYEQYF
-	TRBV2	TRBD1	TRBJ2-5	TGTGCCAGCAGAACAGGGGGCGATCCCCACGAGACCCAGTACTTC	CASRTGGDPHETQYF
-	TRBV11-3	-	TRBJ1-2	TGTGCCAGCAGCTTAGAGGGGGGTTCCTGGTCAGAATTATGTATCTATGGCTACACCTTC	CASSLEGGSWSELCIYGYTF
once	TRBV29-1	-	TRBJ2-7	TGCAGCGCCCTAGAGGGTGACGAGCAGTACTTC	CSALEGDEQYF
few	TRBV15	-	TRBJ1-1	TGTGCCACCAGCAGAAAGACAGTTTACACTGAAGCTTTCTTT	CATSRKTVYTEAFF
once	TRBV10-2	-	TRBJ2-5	TGCGCCAGCAGTGAGCCGACCGCCGGGACATTTGGGGAGACCCAGTACTTC	CASSEPTAGTFGETQYF
-	TRBV28	TRBD1	TRBJ1-2	TGTGCCAGCAGTGGGGGGTGGGACAGGCGCAACTATGGCTACACCTTC	CASSGGWDRRNYGYTF
few	TRBV24-1	-	TRBJ2-1	TGTGCCACCAGTGATTCGACTAGCAATGAGCAGTTCTTC	CATSDSTSNEQFF
-	TRBV5-6	-	TRBJ2-1	TGTGCCAGCAGCCTGTACAGGGGAGGACGTTCTTACAATGAGCAGTTCTTC	CASSLYRGGRSYNEQFF
few	TRBV29-1	TRBD1	TRBJ1-4	TGCAGCGTGGGCGCCGGGACAGCTAATGAAAAACTGTTTTTT	CSVGAGTANEKLFF
-	TRBV5-4	TRBD1	TRBJ2-7	TGTGCCAGCAGCTCCGGGGACAGCTACGAGCAGTACTTC	CASSSGDSYEQYF
-	TRBV9	TRBD1	TRBJ1-3	TGTGCCAGCAGCAAAGGACAGGGGGTTTATGGAAACACCATATATTTT	CASSKGQGVYGNTIYF
-	TRBV30	-	TRBJ2-3	TGTGCCTGGAGTGTACTAGGAGGTCCCAGCACAGATACGCAGTATTTT	CAWSVLGGPSTDTQYF
few	TRBV30	-	TRBJ1-6	TGTGCCTGGAGTGCGGGCTCGACGGGGTCACCCCTCCACTTT	CAWSAGSTGSPLHF
-	TRBV7-2	-	TRBJ2-3	TGTGCCAGCAGCTTAGGCTACGAGCGTAGCACAGATACGCAGTATTTT	CASSLGYERSTDTQYF